A single sample is the source of the 24 T cell receptor beta chains below, sequenced in a study of cytomegalovirus exposure and HLA in healthy donors. Vbeta (60) and Jbeta (13) primers were used in the PCR. Using immunoSEQ multiplex PCR, the repertoire was profiled, and TCRdb retains in-frame clones only, with some absent. The sample records over 70,000 clones, 75% to 85% being singletons. The sample consisted of PBMCs. These receptors were taken from a man aged 50 to 60 in good health and CMV-seropositive.

This chain joins TRBV11-2 and TRBJ2-2; perhaps TRBD1 as D (5 bases). Germline V gene lookup returns CDR1 SGHAT and CDR2 FQNNGV. V shed 1 base and J shed 6 bases, with 9 bases lying between them. The CDR3 loop spans 14 amino acids. CDR3 loop: CASSLGQISGELFF. CDR3 DNA: TGTGCCAGCAGCTTAGGACAGATTTCCGGGGAGCTGTTTTTT.

The chain has TRBV18 and TRBJ2-7, with 8 nucleotides matching TRBD1. Losses at the gene ends were 1 base for V and 0 bases for J; bases not matched to a gene: 5. CDR3 length: 16 amino acids. CDR1 is KGHSH and CDR2 is LQKENI in the germline V gene. The CDR3 loop is CASSPRDRTTSYEQYF. Written as DNA, the CDR3 is TGTGCCAGCTCACCACGGGACAGGACAACCTCCTACGAGCAGTACTTC. Supplemented by reference TRBV18 and TRBJ2-7, the full variable domain reads NAGVMQNPRHLVRRRGQEARLRCSPMKGHSHVYWYRQLPEEGLKFMVYLQKENIIDESGMPKERFSAEFPKEGPSILRIQQVVRGDSAAYFCASSPRDRTTSYEQYFGPGTRLTVT.

The chain's CDR3 is CASSQGYDEQYF. CDR3 in DNA: TGTGCCAGCAGCCAGGGTTATGACGAGCAGTACTTC. This chain links TRBV11-2 with TRBJ2-7; tentative D call: TRBD1 (5 bases). The V and J ends lost 5 bases and 5 bases respectively, with 10 bases between them. There are 12 residues in the CDR3. The V gene's germline CDR1 is SGHAT and CDR2 FQNNGV.

The genes are TRBV19 and TRBJ2-1; 15 nucleotides match TRBD2. Per germline, CDR1 LNHDA and CDR2 SQIVND (reference sequence). CDR3 length: 16 residues. The J segment lost 10 bases and the V segment lost 10 bases, leaving 14 bases of the junction unmatched. The CDR3 here is CATSFGLAGGGGEQFF. In nucleotides, the CDR3 is TGTGCCACTTCCTTTGGACTAGCGGGAGGGGGGGGAGAGCAGTTCTTC. The variable domain in full, with the rest retrieved from reference TRBV19 and TRBJ2-1, is DGGITQSPKYLFRKEGQNVTLSCEQNLNHDAMYWYRQDPGQGLRLIYYSQIVNDFQKGDIAEGYSVSREKKESFPLTVTSAQKNPTAFYLCATSFGLAGGGGEQFFGPGTRLTVL.

The chain has TRBV5-1 and TRBJ1-5, with D possibly TRBD1 on 5 matching bases. Germline loops: CDR1 SGHRS, CDR2 YFSETQ. The CDR3 sequence is 14 residues long. V was trimmed by 5 bases and J by 0 bases, leaving 9 bases between them. As DNA, the CDR3 is TGCGCCAGCAGTAAGGACATTAGCAATCAGCCCCAGCATTTT. Translated, it gives CASSKDISNQPQHF.

The chain links TRBV6-5 to TRBJ2-3; TRBD2 is a possible D gene (6 bases). The CDR3 spans 14 residues. Germline CDR1 reads MNHEY; CDR2 reads SVGAGI. V was trimmed by 6 bases and J by 0 bases, leaving 10 bases between them. The CDR3 coding sequence is TGTGCCAGCAGGTCCCTAGCGAGCACAGATACGCAGTATTTT. The encoded protein is CASRSLASTDTQYF.

The gene calls are TRBV7-8 and TRBJ1-5, with a tentative D call TRBD1 (5 bases). Germline values: CDR1 SGHVS, CDR2 FQNEAQ. V gave up 5 bases and J gave up 4 bases, with 27 bases separating them. The CDR3 contains 19 residues. The CDR3 sequence: CASSPLPPGDLFTNQPQHF. Written as DNA, the CDR3 is TGTGCCAGCAGCCCACTCCCACCGGGGGATCTATTTACTAATCAGCCCCAGCATTTT.

The chain links TRBV5-6 to TRBJ2-3, with a possible D match to TRBD2 (7 bases). V lost 3 bases and J lost 1, with 15 bases in between. The CDR3 has 16 residues. CDR1 is SGHDT, CDR2 YYEEEE, per germline. CDR3 DNA: TGTGCCAGCAGCTGGGGGGGGGCGGGAGGCACAGATACGCAGTATTTT. Translation: CASSWGGAGGTDTQYF. The whole variable domain, filled in from reference TRBV5-6 and TRBJ2-3, reads DAGVTQSPTHLIKTRGQQVTLRCSPKSGHDTVSWYQQALGQGPQFIFQYYEEEERQRGNFPDRFSGHQFPNYSSELNVNALLLGDSALYLCASSWGGAGGTDTQYFGPGTRLTVL.

This clone was counted a single time. The gene calls are TRBV27 and TRBJ2-5; a possible D gene is TRBD1 (6 bases). The tail of the sequence fits TRBJ2-7 better, so the J call may be wrong. The CDR3 is made up of 17 amino acids. The V gene's germline CDR1 is MNHEY and CDR2 SMNVEV (reference sequence). In nucleotides, the CDR3 is TGTGCCAGCAGCCCCGGGACATGGACGAGGAGCTCCTACGAGCAGTACTTC. Translated, it gives CASSPGTWTRSSYEQYF.

This chain connects TRBV30 to TRBJ2-5; 13 bases agree with TRBD2. J lost 9 bases, V lost 3 bases, and 10 bases had no gene match. This CDR3 region has 15 residues. Looked up from germline, CDR1 is GTSNPN and CDR2 is SVGIG (reference sequence). CDR3 nucleotides: TGTGCCTGGAGATCCGGGACTAGCGGGACTTGGGCCCAGTACTTC. It is translated as CAWRSGTSGTWAQYF.

The chain joins TRBV11-3 to TRBJ2-2; D gene uncertain. Germline CDR1 SGHNT, CDR2 YENEEA. The CDR3 consists of 14 residues. The germline V and J ends were trimmed by 2 bases and 2 bases, with 6 bases remaining between them. Here the CDR3 reads CASSLNCNTGELFF. The CDR3 nucleotides are TGTGCCAGCAGCTTAAACTGCAACACCGGGGAGCTGTTTTTT.

This clone was counted a single time. The genes are TRBV18 and TRBJ1-1; D remains ambiguous. The CDR3 totals 16 residues. Between the trimmed V and J ends, which lost 3 bases and 6 bases, there was a span of 20 bases. CDR1 and CDR2 from the germline V gene are KGHSH and LQKENI. CDR3 region: CASSPPLTLAVAEAFF. CDR3 nucleotide sequence: TGTGCCAGCTCACCTCCCTTAACCTTAGCTGTCGCTGAAGCTTTCTTT. The whole variable domain, remainder taken from reference TRBV18 and TRBJ1-1, is NAGVMQNPRHLVRRRGQEARLRCSPMKGHSHVYWYRQLPEEGLKFMVYLQKENIIDESGMPKERFSAEFPKEGPSILRIQQVVRGDSAAYFCASSPPLTLAVAEAFFGQGTRLTVV.

This sequence joins TRBV6-1 and TRBJ1-5, with D possibly TRBD1 on 5 matching bases. CDR3 size: 15 residues. Germline V lookup: CDR1 MNHNS, CDR2 SASEGT. Trimming removed 4 bases at V and 4 bases at J, with 14 bases between. The CDR3 here is CASSVGVNGNQPQHF. CDR3 DNA sequence: TGTGCCAGCAGTGTAGGGGTAAACGGGAATCAGCCCCAGCATTTT.

The chain recombines TRBV7-9 with TRBJ1-1; no firm D call. From germline, CDR1 is SEHNR and CDR2 FQNEAQ (reference sequence). Trimming shortened V by 3 bases and J by 10 bases, and 15 bases separated the two germline ends. This CDR3 region has 13 residues. Here the CDR3 DNA reads TGTGCCAGCAGCTTTATGGGGTCTAGCGGAGCTTTCTTT. It is translated as CASSFMGSSGAFF.

This sequence joins TRBV5-1 and TRBJ2-3, with TRBD2 matching 7 bases. With 4 bases clipped from V and 5 bases from J, the junction kept 7 bases outside the gene matches. The germline V gene has CDR1 SGHRS and CDR2 YFSETQ. This CDR3 is 14 amino acids long. CDR3 protein: CASSARDYRDTQYF. The DNA of the CDR3 is TGCGCCAGCAGCGCCAGGGACTACAGAGATACGCAGTATTTT. The full variable domain, its missing parts supplied by reference TRBV5-1 and TRBJ2-3, is KAGVTQTPRYLIKTRGQQVTLSCSPISGHRSVSWYQQTPGQGLQFLFEYFSETQRNKGNFPGRFSGRQFSNSRSEMNVSTLELGDSALYLCASSARDYRDTQYFGPGTRLTVL.

This chain connects TRBV18 to TRBJ2-3, with D possibly TRBD2 on 6 matching bases. The V end lost 3 bases, the J end lost 2 bases, and 9 bases lay between the germline ends. This CDR3 has 14 residues. Germline V lookup: CDR1 KGHSH, CDR2 LQKENI. This CDR3 reads CASSPGEATDTQYF. The CDR3 region has the DNA TGTGCCAGCTCACCGGGGGAGGCCACAGATACGCAGTATTTT.

The chain recombines TRBV27 with TRBJ1-5, with 9 nucleotides matching TRBD1. Germline-derived CDR1 and CDR2 are MNHEY and SMNVEV (reference sequence). V shed 7 bases, J shed 2 bases, and the junction held 15 bases outside the gene matches. CDR3 length: 18 amino acids. The CDR3 DNA reads as TGTGCCAGCAAGACGACAGGGGGTTCCGGGTGGGGCAATCAGCCCCAGCATTTT. This gives the protein CASKTTGGSGWGNQPQHF.

The V and J genes are TRBV5-6 and TRBJ2-1, with D maybe TRBD2 (5 bases). Germline V gene sequence: CDR1 SGHDT, CDR2 YYEEEE. The CDR3 contains 16 residues. V was shortened by 1 base and J by 2 bases, with 13 bases between the two germline ends. The CDR3 region has the DNA TGTGCCAGCAGCTTGTATCGGGGAAGCGCCTACAATGAGCAGTTCTTC. Translated: CASSLYRGSAYNEQFF.

Only a few counts were recorded for this clone. This chain joins TRBV19 and TRBJ1-1; D not certain. The V gene lost 7 bases and the J gene lost 1 base, with 16 bases spanning the gap. The CDR3 consists of 15 residues. Germline values: CDR1 LNHDA, CDR2 SQIVND (reference sequence). In DNA form, the CDR3 reads TGTGCCAGTACCCCGGTGGGCACCCGGAACACTGAAGCTTTCTTT. Translating gives CASTPVGTRNTEAFF. Complete variable domain (other parts from reference TRBV19 and TRBJ1-1): DGGITQSPKYLFRKEGQNVTLSCEQNLNHDAMYWYRQDPGQGLRLIYYSQIVNDFQKGDIAEGYSVSREKKESFPLTVTSAQKNPTAFYLCASTPVGTRNTEAFFGQGTRLTVV.

The CDR3: CASSHVGQSSYNEQFF. CDR3 nucleotide sequence: TGCGCCAGCAGCCACGTGGGACAATCCTCCTACAATGAGCAGTTCTTC. This chain uses TRBV4-1 with TRBJ2-1; the D gene is possibly TRBD1 (6 bases). This CDR3 has 16 amino acids. Per the germline V gene, CDR1 is MGHRA and CDR2 is YSYEKL. The V end was cut by 3 bases, the J end by 0 bases, with 12 bases between.

The rearrangement links TRBV30 to TRBJ2-1; D may be TRBD2 (6 bases). The CDR3 has 11 amino acids. The germline gives CDR1 GTSNPN, CDR2 SVGIG (reference sequence). Trimming shortened V by 3 bases and J by 6 bases, and 6 bases separated the two germline ends. CDR3 protein: CAWSGGNEQFF. The CDR3 region has the DNA TGTGCCTGGAGCGGGGGCAATGAGCAGTTCTTC.

V is TRBV18 and J is TRBJ1-4, with a tentative D call TRBD1 (5 bases). The CDR3 sequence is 15 residues long. The V end lost 2 bases, the J end lost 7 bases, and 14 bases lay between the germline ends. Germline V CDR1 and CDR2: KGHSH, LQKENI. The CDR3: CASSPRTREGEKLFF. The CDR3 DNA reads TGTGCCAGCTCACCAAGGACAAGGGAGGGTGAAAAACTGTTTTTT.

This rearrangement joins TRBV7-2 to TRBJ1-1; D ambiguous. Trimming shortened V by 5 bases and J by 0 bases, and 10 bases separated the two germline ends. From germline, CDR1 is SGHTA and CDR2 FQGNSA. The CDR3 has 14 residues. CDR3 residues: CASSPILLNTEAFF. In DNA form, the CDR3 reads TGTGCCAGCAGCCCGATACTACTGAACACTGAAGCTTTCTTT.

This chain links TRBV28 with TRBJ1-1; 7 nucleotides match TRBD1. Germline V gene lookup returns CDR1 MDHEN and CDR2 SYDVKM. V gave up 6 bases and J gave up 5 bases; unmatched junction bases: 12. CDR3 length equals 15 residues. The CDR3 region has the DNA TGTGCCAGCAGGGATGGGAACAGGGGAAGAACTGAAGCTTTCTTT. It yields the protein CASRDGNRGRTEAFF.